This TCR beta chain stems from a study of control samples from healthy donors and cancer patients. Using immunoSEQ multiplex PCR, the repertoire was profiled, and TCRdb retains in-frame clones only, with some absent. The sample has approximately 140,000 clones, 85% to 90% seen once. The material sequenced was PBMCs. The TCR sequence derives from a man aged 45-65 years with head and neck cancer.

The CDR3 reads CASSKEEGPRPNTEAFF. In DNA form, the CDR3 reads TGTGCCAGCAGCAAAGAGGAGGGGCCACGACCCAACACTGAAGCTTTCTTT. This chain links TRBV21-1 with TRBJ1-1. TRBV21-1 is a documented pseudogene. The CDR3 totals 17 residues.